These T cell receptor beta chains were read from a single sample in a study of blood T cell repertoires in COVID-19. Using immunoSEQ multiplex PCR, the repertoire was profiled, and TCRdb retains in-frame clones only, with some absent. The table lists some 220,000 clones, roughly nine tenths of them singletons. Sequenced input: peripheral blood. These receptors were collected from a woman aged 18-29 years who had recovered from COVID-19. CDR3s include the opening cysteine and the closing phenylalanine or tryptophan. The D gene is left open where the match is weak. Part of the rows lack a size; the others show once, few, many or a class for expanded clones.

J: TRBJ1-1
V: TRBV7-9
D: NA
size: NA
DNA: TGTGCCAGCAGCTTCCCCCCCTTTAGAACTGAAGCTTTCTTT
CDR3: CASSFPPFRTEAFF

J: TRBJ1-4
V: TRBV4-3
D: TRBD1
size: once
DNA: TGCGCCAGCAGCCAAGTTCGCTTCGGGACAGGGGATGAAAAACTGTTTTTT
CDR3: CASSQVRFGTGDEKLFF

J: TRBJ1-1
V: TRBV9
D: NA
size: few
DNA: TGTGCCAGCTCCCGGGGAGGGAGAGGGTCGAACACTGAAGCTTTCTTT
CDR3: CASSRGGRGSNTEAFF

J: TRBJ2-3
V: TRBV4-3
D: TRBD2
size: NA
DNA: TGCGCCAGCAGCCCCCTACTAGCGGGAGCCGGGGATACGCAGTATTTT
CDR3: CASSPLLAGAGDTQYF

J: TRBJ2-2
V: TRBV4-3
D: NA
size: NA
DNA: TGCGCCAGCAGCCAAGATCTAAACACCGGGGAGCTGTTTTTT
CDR3: CASSQDLNTGELFF

J: TRBJ2-7
V: TRBV6-5
D: TRBD1
size: NA
DNA: TGTGCCAGCAGTTACCTACAGGGGAACTACGAGCAGTACTTC
CDR3: CASSYLQGNYEQYF

J: TRBJ2-2
V: TRBV6-4
D: NA
size: few
DNA: TGTGCCAGCAGTGAGGAAGGGGCGAACACCGGGGAGCTGTTTTTT
CDR3: CASSEEGANTGELFF

J: TRBJ2-4
V: TRBV23-1
D: NA
size: NA
DNA: TGCGCCAGCCCCAACGCCATCCCCAGGGATCGACTAGCCAAAAACATTCAGTACTTC
CDR3: CASPNAIPRDRLAKNIQYF

J: TRBJ2-2
V: TRBV6-1
D: NA
size: once
DNA: TGTGCCAGCAGTGAACACGTGGCGGGACCCACCGGGGAGCTGTTTTTT
CDR3: CASSEHVAGPTGELFF

J: TRBJ2-5
V: TRBV11-3
D: TRBD2
size: NA
DNA: TGTGCCAGCAGCTTAGGGTGGACTAGCGGCCTCCAAGAGACCCAGTACTTC
CDR3: CASSLGWTSGLQETQYF

J: TRBJ1-5
V: TRBV28
D: TRBD1
size: NA
DNA: TGTGCCAGCAGTTTATGGACAGGGGGCTCTAGTCAGCCCCAGCATTTT
CDR3: CASSLWTGGSSQPQHF

J: TRBJ2-7
V: TRBV10-3
D: TRBD1
size: NA
DNA: TGTGCCATCAGTGGGGTTCCGGGACAGACCTCCTACGAGCAGTACTTC
CDR3: CAISGVPGQTSYEQYF

J: TRBJ2-2
V: TRBV27
D: NA
size: NA
DNA: TGTGCCAGCAGTTTGAGGGAAGGCGGGGAGCTGTTTTTT
CDR3: CASSLREGGELFF

J: TRBJ2-3
V: TRBV15
D: TRBD2
size: NA
DNA: TGTGCCACCAGCAGAGATGGCCTAGCGGGTGCAGATACGCAGTATTTT
CDR3: CATSRDGLAGADTQYF

J: TRBJ2-5
V: TRBV27
D: TRBD1
size: once
DNA: TGTGCCAGCAGTTTATCGAAGGGGGACAGCTTACAAGAGACCCAGTACTTC
CDR3: CASSLSKGDSLQETQYF

J: TRBJ1-4
V: TRBV30
D: NA
size: NA
DNA: TGTGCCTGGAGTGTAGTGGGGGGGATGGGGGAAAAACTGTTTTTT
CDR3: CAWSVVGGMGEKLFF

J: TRBJ1-2
V: TRBV5-6
D: NA
size: NA
DNA: TGTGCCAGCAGCTTCGTTATTGGGCGTAACTATGGCTACACCTTC
CDR3: CASSFVIGRNYGYTF

J: TRBJ1-4
V: TRBV19
D: NA
size: once
DNA: TGTGCCAGTAAGGGGGAGAGACAGATTAATGAAAAACTGTTTTTT
CDR3: CASKGERQINEKLFF

J: TRBJ2-7
V: TRBV9
D: TRBD2
size: NA
DNA: TGTGCCAGCAGCGTAGGGAGGCTAGCGGACACCGACTACGAGCAGTACTTC
CDR3: CASSVGRLADTDYEQYF

J: TRBJ1-4
V: TRBV10-3
D: TRBD1
size: NA
DNA: TGTGCCATCAGTGCGGGACAGGGGGCTCTTAGTGAAAAACTGTTTTTT
CDR3: CAISAGQGALSEKLFF

J: TRBJ1-2
V: TRBV30
D: NA
size: few
DNA: TGTGCCGGGGGATCCCCCTTCTATGGCTACACCTTC
CDR3: CAGGSPFYGYTF

J: TRBJ1-2
V: TRBV7-2
D: NA
size: NA
DNA: TGTGCCAGCAGCTTAAGTCTGGGGAGTAACTATGGCTACACCTTC
CDR3: CASSLSLGSNYGYTF

J: TRBJ2-7
V: TRBV6-6
D: TRBD2
size: NA
DNA: TGTGCCAGCATTGGGACTAGCGGGAGTTACGAGCAGTACTTC
CDR3: CASIGTSGSYEQYF

J: TRBJ2-7
V: TRBV13
D: TRBD2
size: NA
DNA: TGTGCCAGCAGCTTAGCGGGACTAGCGGACGAGCAGTACTTC
CDR3: CASSLAGLADEQYF

J: TRBJ2-3
V: TRBV9
D: NA
size: NA
DNA: TGTGCCAGCAGCGTAGGCGGAAGCACAGATACGCAGTATTTT
CDR3: CASSVGGSTDTQYF

J: TRBJ2-7
V: TRBV4-3
D: NA
size: NA
DNA: TGCGCCAGCAGCCAAGACAGGGGGGACACCTACGAGCAGTACTTC
CDR3: CASSQDRGDTYEQYF

J: TRBJ1-2
V: TRBV6-1
D: NA
size: NA
DNA: TGTGCCAGCAGTGAGAATCGGGTGGCAAACTATGGCTACACCTTC
CDR3: CASSENRVANYGYTF

J: TRBJ2-1
V: TRBV19
D: NA
size: once
DNA: TGTGCCAGTAGTACATCCAGGGCTGCCTACAATGAGCAGTTCTTC
CDR3: CASSTSRAAYNEQFF

J: TRBJ2-7
V: TRBV10-1
D: TRBD1
size: NA
DNA: TGCGCCAGCAGTGAAGGGACAGGGGCCTACGAGCAGTACTTC
CDR3: CASSEGTGAYEQYF

J: TRBJ2-3
V: TRBV10-3
D: TRBD2
size: NA
DNA: TGTGCCATCAGTGAGCCGACTAGCGGGAGCCGAGATACGCAGTATTTT
CDR3: CAISEPTSGSRDTQYF

J: TRBJ1-1
V: TRBV5-1
D: NA
size: NA
DNA: TGCGCCAGCAGCATAACAGGGAACACTGAAGCTTTCTTT
CDR3: CASSITGNTEAFF

J: TRBJ2-1
V: TRBV29-1
D: NA
size: NA
DNA: TGCAGCGTGAGGGGGGGGTGGATAGATGAGCAGTTCTTC
CDR3: CSVRGGWIDEQFF

J: TRBJ1-1
V: TRBV4-1
D: TRBD1
size: NA
DNA: TGCGCCAGCAGTACAGGGGACACTGAAGCTTTCTTT
CDR3: CASSTGDTEAFF

J: TRBJ2-1
V: TRBV25-1
D: NA
size: NA
DNA: TGTGCCAGCAGTGAATTCAGGACTCTCCACAATGAGCAGTTCTTC
CDR3: CASSEFRTLHNEQFF

J: TRBJ2-5
V: TRBV25-1
D: NA
size: NA
DNA: TGTGCCAGCAGTTTACCCGAAGGAGGGGGGGACCAAGAGACCCAGTACTTC
CDR3: CASSLPEGGGDQETQYF

J: TRBJ2-5
V: TRBV5-5
D: TRBD2
size: NA
DNA: TGTGCCAGCAGCTTGGTAGCGGGAGTAGAGACCCAGTACTTC
CDR3: CASSLVAGVETQYF

J: TRBJ1-2
V: TRBV29-1
D: TRBD1
size: NA
DNA: TGCAGTTTCAGGACTGACAGGGCGGCGGGTGGCTACACCTTC
CDR3: CSFRTDRAAGGYTF

J: TRBJ2-1
V: TRBV29-1
D: NA
size: NA
DNA: TGCAGCCAGGCACAGGACTACAATGAGCAGTTCTTC
CDR3: CSQAQDYNEQFF

J: TRBJ2-1
V: TRBV7-7
D: NA
size: NA
DNA: TGTGCCAGCAGCTGGGCCAGAGATGGTTATGAGCAGTTCTTC
CDR3: CASSWARDGYEQFF

J: TRBJ2-2
V: TRBV7-7
D: TRBD1
size: NA
DNA: TGTGCCAGCAGCTTCCTGACCGGGACAGGGGGAAACACCGGGGAGCTGTTTTTT
CDR3: CASSFLTGTGGNTGELFF

J: TRBJ1-6
V: TRBV11-2
D: TRBD1
size: NA
DNA: TGTGCCAGCAGCTTAGGGACAGGGAGCTCCTATAATTCACCCCTCCACTTT
CDR3: CASSLGTGSSYNSPLHF

J: TRBJ2-5
V: TRBV19
D: TRBD1
size: NA
DNA: TGTGCCAGTAGTAGCCGGGACAGGGGGCTTGGGGCTAGAGAGACCCAGTACTTC
CDR3: CASSSRDRGLGARETQYF

J: TRBJ1-1
V: TRBV19
D: TRBD1
size: NA
DNA: TGTGCCAGTAGTGGGACAGGTTACACTGAAGCTTTCTTT
CDR3: CASSGTGYTEAFF

J: TRBJ2-7
V: TRBV6-5
D: NA
size: NA
DNA: TGTGCCAGCAGTTACTCGAGTGGCAGGGGTTACGAGCAGTACTTC
CDR3: CASSYSSGRGYEQYF

J: TRBJ1-5
V: TRBV7-9
D: TRBD1
size: NA
DNA: TGTGCCAGCAGCCCCAGTACAGGGGATGGCAATCAGCCCCAGCATTTT
CDR3: CASSPSTGDGNQPQHF

J: TRBJ1-2
V: TRBV12-3/TRBV12-4
D: NA
size: NA
DNA: TGTGCCAGCAGTTTGAGGGGGAAGGGAGGCTACACCTTC
CDR3: CASSLRGKGGYTF

J: TRBJ2-2
V: TRBV5-4
D: TRBD1
size: NA
DNA: TGTGCCAGCAGCTTGGGGGACAGGACGAACACCGGGGAGCTGTTTTTT
CDR3: CASSLGDRTNTGELFF

J: TRBJ1-6
V: TRBV20-1
D: TRBD1
size: NA
DNA: TGCAGTGCTCAGGACAGGGGAAGACTCCACTTT
CDR3: CSAQDRGRLHF

J: TRBJ2-2
V: TRBV7-9
D: NA
size: NA
DNA: TGTGCCAGCAGCAGAGGGACTACCGGGGAGCTGTTTTTT
CDR3: CASSRGTTGELFF

J: TRBJ1-4
V: TRBV7-9
D: NA
size: NA
DNA: TGTGCCAGCATCGAGGCCCAGGGGTATAATGAAAAACTGTTTTTT
CDR3: CASIEAQGYNEKLFF

J: TRBJ1-6
V: TRBV3-1/TRBV3-2
D: NA
size: NA
DNA: TGTGCCAGCAGCCAAGGCGGGAGCTCACCCCTCCACTTT
CDR3: CASSQGGSSPLHF